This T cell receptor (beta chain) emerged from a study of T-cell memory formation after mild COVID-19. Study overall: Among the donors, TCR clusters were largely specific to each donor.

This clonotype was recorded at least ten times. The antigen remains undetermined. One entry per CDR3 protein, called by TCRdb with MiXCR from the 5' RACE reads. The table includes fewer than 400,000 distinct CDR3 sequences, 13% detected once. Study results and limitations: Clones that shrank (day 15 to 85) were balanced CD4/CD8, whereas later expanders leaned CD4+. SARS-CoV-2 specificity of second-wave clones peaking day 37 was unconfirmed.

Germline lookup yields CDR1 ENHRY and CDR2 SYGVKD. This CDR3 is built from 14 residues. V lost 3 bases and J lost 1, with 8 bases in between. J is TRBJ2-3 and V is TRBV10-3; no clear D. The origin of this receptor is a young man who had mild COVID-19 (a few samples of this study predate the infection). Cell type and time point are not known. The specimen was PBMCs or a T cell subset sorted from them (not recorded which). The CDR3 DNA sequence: TGTGCCATCAGTGATGGGCAGGGCACAGATACGCAGTATTTT. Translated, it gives CAISDGQGTDTQYF.